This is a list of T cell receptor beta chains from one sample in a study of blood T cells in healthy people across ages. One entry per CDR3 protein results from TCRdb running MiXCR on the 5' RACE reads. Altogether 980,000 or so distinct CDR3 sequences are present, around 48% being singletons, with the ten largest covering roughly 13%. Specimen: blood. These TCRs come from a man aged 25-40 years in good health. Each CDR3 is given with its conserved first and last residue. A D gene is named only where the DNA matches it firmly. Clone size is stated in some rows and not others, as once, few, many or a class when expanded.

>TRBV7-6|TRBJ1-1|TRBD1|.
CASSLGTGGRTEAFF
TGTGCCAGCAGCCTTGGGACAGGGGGCAGGACTGAAGCTTTCTTT
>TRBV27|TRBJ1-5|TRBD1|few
CASSDTTGPLTWPQHF
TGTGCCAGCAGTGATACGACAGGGCCCCTAACGTGGCCCCAGCATTTT
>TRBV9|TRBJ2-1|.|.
CASSGEDSSSYNEQFF
TGTGCCAGCAGCGGCGAGGACAGTAGCTCCTACAATGAGCAGTTCTTC
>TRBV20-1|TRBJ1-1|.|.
CSANLRADTEAFF
TGCAGTGCTAATTTGAGGGCGGACACTGAAGCTTTCTTT
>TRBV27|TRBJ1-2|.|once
CATRGERLQGPYGYTF
TGTGCCACCCGAGGGGAACGGCTACAGGGTCCCTATGGCTACACCTTC
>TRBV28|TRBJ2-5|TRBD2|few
CATLLAVQETQYF
TGTGCCACCCTACTAGCGGTCCAAGAGACCCAGTACTTC
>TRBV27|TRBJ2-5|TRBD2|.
CASSLGLAVGETQYF
TGTGCCAGCAGTTTAGGGCTAGCGGTCGGAGAGACCCAGTACTTC
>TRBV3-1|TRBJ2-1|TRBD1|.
CASSRPTGTAYNEQFF
TGTGCCAGCAGCCGGCCGACCGGGACAGCTTACAATGAGCAGTTCTTC
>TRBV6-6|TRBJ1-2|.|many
CASSYGSQGGGYTF
TGTGCCAGCAGTTACGGTTCGCAGGGAGGTGGCTACACCTTC
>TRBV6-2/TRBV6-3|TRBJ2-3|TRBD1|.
CASSAGQGSVLTDTQYF
TGTGCCAGCAGTGCCGGACAGGGGTCAGTTTTGACAGATACGCAGTATTTT
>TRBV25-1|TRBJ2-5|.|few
CASSTIRRGQSETQYF
TGTGCCAGCAGTACAATTCGGCGGGGACAATCAGAGACCCAGTACTTC
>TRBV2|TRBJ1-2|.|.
CASSEVMGNYGYTF
TGTGCCAGCAGTGAAGTAATGGGCAACTATGGCTACACCTTC
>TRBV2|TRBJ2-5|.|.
CASVRVKAETQYF
TGTGCCAGCGTCAGAGTTAAGGCGGAGACCCAGTACTTC
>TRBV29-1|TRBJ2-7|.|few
CSVANRAYEQYF
TGCAGCGTTGCTAACCGCGCCTACGAGCAGTACTTC
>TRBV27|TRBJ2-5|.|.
CASGGGSFGETQYF
TGTGCCAGTGGAGGGGGTAGTTTTGGAGAGACCCAGTACTTC
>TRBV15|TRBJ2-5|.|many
CATSSLAGETQYF
TGTGCCACCAGCAGCCTGGCGGGAGAGACCCAGTACTTC
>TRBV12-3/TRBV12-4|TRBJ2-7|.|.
CASSFLRRDEQYF
TGTGCCAGCAGTTTCTTGAGGCGCGACGAGCAGTACTTC
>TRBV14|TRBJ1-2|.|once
CASSQTRQDYGYTF
TGTGCCAGCAGCCAGACCCGACAGGACTATGGCTACACCTTC
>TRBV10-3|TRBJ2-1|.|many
CAISDRGNEQFF
TGTGCCATCAGTGACAGGGGAAATGAGCAGTTCTTC
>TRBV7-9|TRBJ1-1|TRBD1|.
CASSSRSGRGPSEAFF
TGTGCCAGCAGCTCAAGATCTGGCAGGGGGCCATCTGAAGCTTTCTTT
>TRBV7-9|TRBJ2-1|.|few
CATDGYNEQFF
TGTGCCACCGACGGCTACAATGAGCAGTTCTTC
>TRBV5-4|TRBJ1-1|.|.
CASTSTISGTEAFF
TGTGCCAGCACCTCAACAATTTCCGGCACTGAAGCTTTCTTT
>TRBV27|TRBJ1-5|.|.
CASSFSRVQPQHF
TGTGCCAGCAGTTTTAGTCGAGTGCAGCCCCAGCATTTT
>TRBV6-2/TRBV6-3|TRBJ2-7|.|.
CASCLRGVASYEQYF
TGTGCCAGCTGCCTTAGAGGAGTGGCGTCCTACGAGCAGTACTTC
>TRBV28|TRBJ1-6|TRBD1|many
CASSPVDRDNSPLHF
TGTGCCAGCAGTCCCGTAGACAGGGATAATTCACCCCTCCACTTT
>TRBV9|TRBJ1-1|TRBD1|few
CASSRVSGGMNTEAFF
TGTGCCAGCAGCAGGGTCTCAGGGGGTATGAACACTGAAGCTTTCTTT
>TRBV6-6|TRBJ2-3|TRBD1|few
CASRQTGGVDTQYF
TGTGCCAGCAGGCAAACAGGGGGCGTCGATACGCAGTATTTT
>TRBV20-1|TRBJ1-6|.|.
CSASLPRVNSPLHF
TGCAGTGCTAGTTTACCCAGGGTGAATTCACCCCTCCACTTT
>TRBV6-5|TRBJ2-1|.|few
CASSYGFEGDEQFF
TGTGCCAGCAGTTACGGTTTTGAGGGCGATGAGCAGTTCTTC
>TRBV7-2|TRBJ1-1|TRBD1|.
CASGRQGATEAFF
TGTGCCAGCGGTCGACAGGGGGCCACTGAAGCTTTCTTT
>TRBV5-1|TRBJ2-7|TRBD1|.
CASSPNPGQGYNEQYF
TGCGCCAGCAGCCCAAATCCAGGACAGGGCTACAATGAGCAGTACTTC
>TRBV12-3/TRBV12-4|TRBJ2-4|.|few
CASSVEAKNIQYF
TGTGCCAGCAGTGTAGAGGCCAAAAACATTCAGTACTTC
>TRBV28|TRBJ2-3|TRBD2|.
CASVRLAGGTQYF
TGTGCCTCTGTTCGGCTAGCGGGGGGTACGCAGTATTTT
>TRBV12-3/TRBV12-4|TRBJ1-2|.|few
CASSTTSGGPNYGYTF
TGTGCCAGCAGTACCACATCGGGAGGTCCTAACTATGGCTACACCTTC
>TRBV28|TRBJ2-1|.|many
CASSTRRGNEQFF
TGTGCCAGCAGTACCCGAAGAGGGAACGAGCAGTTCTTC
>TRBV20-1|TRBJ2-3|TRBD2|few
CRATGGSTDTQYF
TGCAGGGCAACGGGGGGGTCCACAGATACGCAGTATTTT
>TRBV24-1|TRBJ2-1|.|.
CATSDGGAGAGNEQFF
TGTGCCACCAGTGATGGGGGGGCAGGCGCTGGCAATGAGCAGTTCTTC
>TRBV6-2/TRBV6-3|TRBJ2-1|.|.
CASLSTTRSYNEQFF
TGTGCCAGCCTCTCAACGACACGCTCCTACAATGAGCAGTTCTTC
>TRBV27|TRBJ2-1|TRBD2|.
CASRSGGYNEQFF
TGTGCCAGCCGGAGCGGGGGGTACAATGAGCAGTTCTTC
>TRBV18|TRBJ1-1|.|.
CASSPSMRDTEAFF
TGTGCCAGCTCACCAAGCATGAGGGACACTGAAGCTTTCTTT
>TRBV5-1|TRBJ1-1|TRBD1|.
CASSGQGAGNTEAFF
TGCGCCAGCAGCGGACAGGGGGCGGGAAACACTGAAGCTTTCTTT
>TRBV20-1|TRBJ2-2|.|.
CSVLATNTGELFF
TGCAGTGTGTTGGCAACAAACACCGGGGAGCTGTTTTTT
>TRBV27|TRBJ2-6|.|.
CASRTFSYQRSGANVLTF
TGTGCCAGCAGGACCTTCAGTTATCAGAGATCAGGGGCCAACGTCCTGACTTTC
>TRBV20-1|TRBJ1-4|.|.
CSAIQGRKLFF
TGCAGTGCCATTCAGGGGAGGAAACTGTTTTTT
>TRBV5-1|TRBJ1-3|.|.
CASSLDPGSSGNTIYF
TGCGCCAGCAGCTTGGACCCGGGGAGCTCTGGAAACACCATATATTTT
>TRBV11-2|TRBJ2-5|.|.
CASSLDGQSGTQYF
TGTGCCAGCAGCTTAGATGGGCAGTCCGGGACCCAGTACTTC
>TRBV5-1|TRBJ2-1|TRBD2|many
CASSLAGLAGDYNEQFF
TGCGCCAGCAGCTTGGCTGGTCTAGCGGGAGATTACAATGAGCAGTTCTTC
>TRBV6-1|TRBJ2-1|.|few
CASSATALPAGSIEQFF
TGTGCCAGCAGTGCGACCGCTCTTCCCGCGGGGTCCATTGAGCAGTTCTTC
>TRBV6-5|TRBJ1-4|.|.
CASSTTGGTNEKLFF
TGTGCCAGCAGTACGACGGGGGGCACTAATGAAAAACTGTTTTTT
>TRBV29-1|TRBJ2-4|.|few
CSVVSGWENIQYF
TGCAGCGTTGTCTCGGGGTGGGAAAACATTCAGTACTTC
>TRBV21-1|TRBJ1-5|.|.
CASSRGDRGRGQPQHF
TGTGCCAGCAGCAGGGGGGACAGGGGGCGAGGACAGCCCCAGCATTTT
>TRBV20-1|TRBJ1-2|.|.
CSADPHSGRKNGYTF
TGCAGTGCGGATCCCCACTCGGGACGGAAGAATGGCTACACCTTC
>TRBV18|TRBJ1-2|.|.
CASSPDGASLGYTF
TGTGCCAGCTCACCTGATGGGGCCTCCCTGGGCTACACCTTC
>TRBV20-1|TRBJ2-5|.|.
CSARVPGAKETQYF
TGCAGTGCTAGAGTTCCGGGGGCTAAAGAGACCCAGTACTTC
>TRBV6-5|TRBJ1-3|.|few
CASRLGPASSGNTIYF
TGTGCCAGCAGACTCGGCCCCGCCAGCTCTGGAAACACCATATATTTT
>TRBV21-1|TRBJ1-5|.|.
CASSKTGRLGGQPQHF
TGTGCCAGCAGCAAAACCGGGAGGTTAGGAGGACAGCCCCAGCATTTT
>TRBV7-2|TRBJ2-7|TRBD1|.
CASSPRTGTNEQYF
TGTGCCAGCAGCCCTAGGACAGGGACGAACGAGCAGTACTTC
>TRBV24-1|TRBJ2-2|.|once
CATSDLQTGNRELFF
TGTGCCACCAGTGATTTGCAAACAGGGAACCGGGAGCTGTTTTTT
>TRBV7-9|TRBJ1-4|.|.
CASSLGGGEGKLFF
TGTGCCAGCAGCTTAGGCGGGGGTGAAGGAAAACTGTTTTTT
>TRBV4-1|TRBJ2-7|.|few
CASSQDSGSYEQYF
TGCGCCAGCAGCCAAGATTCCGGCTCCTACGAGCAGTACTTC